A selection of T cell receptor beta chains follows, all from one sample in a study of shared clonotypes between healthy human individuals. Only in-frame clones appear in the TCRdb table, and some are missing; sequencing was by immunoSEQ multiplex PCR. Found here are approximately 980,000 clones, approximately 76% of them singletons; the top ten hold over 1.3%. Specimen: memory CD4+ T cells sorted from blood. Every receptor here comes from a man between 18 and 29 years old in good health. The CDR3 runs from the conserved cysteine through the conserved F or W. Fields, in order: CDR3 length, D gene, V gene, clone size, J gene, CDR3 DNA, CDR3 protein. D genes are given only for firm matches. The size entry is marked missing in some rows and otherwise reads once, few, many or a size class.

length: 11; D: -; V: TRBV30; size: -; J: TRBJ1-2; DNA: TGTGCCTGGGCGGAATACAGGGGCTACACCTTC; CDR3: CAWAEYRGYTF
length: 14; D: -; V: TRBV19; size: -; J: TRBJ1-2; DNA: TGTGCCAGTAGCAACCCAGGGGCTCACTATGGCTACACCTTC; CDR3: CASSNPGAHYGYTF
length: 15; D: -; V: TRBV5-1; size: -; J: TRBJ1-1; DNA: TGCGCCAGCAGCTGGGACCCAGCCATGAACACTGAAGCTTTCTTT; CDR3: CASSWDPAMNTEAFF
length: 15; D: -; V: TRBV6-1; size: many; J: TRBJ2-7; DNA: TGTGCCAGCAGTGAACTTCCACTACCGACTTACGAGCAGTACTTC; CDR3: CASSELPLPTYEQYF
length: 14; D: TRBD1; V: TRBV6-1; size: -; J: TRBJ1-6; DNA: TGTGCCAGCAGTCCCCGACAGGGTGATTCACCCCTCCACTTT; CDR3: CASSPRQGDSPLHF
length: 16; D: TRBD1; V: TRBV4-2; size: -; J: TRBJ2-1; DNA: TGTGCCAGCAGCCAAGACATTCCGGGACAGGGCAATGAGCAGTTCTTC; CDR3: CASSQDIPGQGNEQFF
length: 15; D: TRBD2; V: TRBV9; size: -; J: TRBJ2-5; DNA: TGTGCCAGCAGCGTAGCCGGGGGGGTCCAAGAGACCCAGTACTTC; CDR3: CASSVAGGVQETQYF
length: 16; D: -; V: TRBV9; size: -; J: TRBJ2-3; DNA: TGTGCCAGCAGCCCCCGTACCGGGACTAGCACAGATACGCAGTATTTT; CDR3: CASSPRTGTSTDTQYF
length: 11; D: TRBD2; V: TRBV29-1; size: -; J: TRBJ2-7; DNA: TGCAGCGCCAGGGACTATCGAGAGCAGTACTTC; CDR3: CSARDYREQYF
length: 13; D: -; V: TRBV7-8; size: -; J: TRBJ2-4; DNA: TGTGCCAGCAGCTTTGATGACAAAAACATTCAGTACTTC; CDR3: CASSFDDKNIQYF
length: 15; D: TRBD1; V: TRBV18; size: once; J: TRBJ2-7; DNA: TGTGCCAGCTCCCATGGGACAGCTAAAGGCTACGAGCAGTACTTC; CDR3: CASSHGTAKGYEQYF
length: 14; D: -; V: TRBV7-9; size: -; J: TRBJ1-2; DNA: TGTGCCAGCAGCCCAGGGTTCCACAACTATGGCTACACCTTC; CDR3: CASSPGFHNYGYTF
length: 15; D: TRBD1; V: TRBV6-5; size: few; J: TRBJ2-3; DNA: TGTGCCAGCAGACGACAGGGGAAGAGCACAGATACGCAGTATTTT; CDR3: CASRRQGKSTDTQYF